The 32 T cell receptor beta chains below come from one sample, sequenced in a study of T-cell memory formation after mild COVID-19. MiXCR was run by TCRdb on the 5' RACE reads, yielding one entry per CDR3 protein. The table shows 250,000 to 300,000 distinct CDR3 sequences, with around 15% occurring only once. The sample consisted of PBMCs or a T cell subset sorted from them (not recorded which). The receptors were gathered from a man between 18 and 35 years old who had mild COVID-19 (a few samples of this study predate the infection). Cell type and time point are not known.

There are a few counts of this clonotype. The rearrangement links TRBV7-3 to TRBJ2-3; D may correspond to TRBD1 or TRBD2 (6 bases each). V dropped 6 bases and J dropped 3 bases, with 16 bases sitting between them. The germline CDR1 and CDR2 sequences are SGHTA and FQGTGA. The CDR3 loop spans 15 amino acids. DNA of the CDR3: TGTGCCAGCAGATTGGCTGGGGGGCGGACAGATACGCAGTATTTT. Translated: CASRLAGGRTDTQYF. Full variable domain (missing parts from reference TRBV7-3 and TRBJ2-3): GAGVSQTPSNKVTEKGKYVELRCDPISGHTALYWYRQSLGQGPEFLIYFQGTGAADDSGLPNDRFFAVRPEGSVSTLKIQRTERGDSAVYLCASRLAGGRTDTQYFGPGTRLTVL.

The chain combines TRBV12-3 or TRBV12-4 with TRBJ2-7, with D perhaps given as TRBD1 or TRBD2 (5 bases each). The CDR3 is 12 amino acids. Trimming shortened V by 6 bases and J by 2 bases, and 8 bases separated the two germline ends. CDR3 protein: CASRGRPYEQYF. Here the CDR3 DNA reads TGTGCCAGCAGGGGACGGCCCTACGAGCAGTACTTC.

This clonotype was counted a few times. This chain links TRBV3-2 with TRBJ2-7; the D call TRBD1 from the table was never checked on the DNA. TRBV3-2 is termed a pseudogene. This CDR3 contains 16 residues. CDR3 nucleotide sequence: TGTGCCAGCAGCCACCTAAGGGGGACCGTCCCCTACGAGCAGTACTTC. As protein: CASSHLRGTVPYEQYF.

This clonotype was counted between two and nine times. CDR3 DNA: TGTGCCAGCAGTTACTCTGAGGGGGCGGCGGTTGGCTACACCTTC. Translation: CASSYSEGAAVGYTF. The V gene is TRBV6-5, the J gene TRBJ1-2, with TRBD1 matching 7 bases. CDR1 is MNHEY and CDR2 is SVGAGI in the germline V gene. The length of the CDR3 is 15 residues. The trim removed 0 bases at V and 7 bases at J, leaving 8 bases unmatched.

There are a few counts of this clonotype. The CDR3 nucleotides are TGTGCCATCAGTGCTTCGGACTACGAGCAGTACGTC. Translating it yields CAISASDYEQYV. This chain uses TRBV10-3 with TRBJ2-7; D gene unclear. V shed 4 bases and J shed 3 bases, with 7 bases lying between them. The CDR3 contains 12 residues. Per the germline V gene, CDR1 is ENHRY and CDR2 is SYGVKD.

This clonotype was detected only a few times. V and J are TRBV12-3 or TRBV12-4 and TRBJ2-7; possibly TRBD1 for D (6 bases). With 3 bases removed from V and 2 bases from J, the gap between germline ends came to 11 bases. This CDR3 is built from 14 residues. The CDR3: CASSFAGQTYEQYV. CDR3 nucleotides: TGTGCCAGCAGTTTTGCAGGACAGACCTACGAGCAGTACGTC.

This clonotype was seen at least ten times. This chain uses TRBV28 with TRBJ2-1, with 8 bases that match TRBD1. Germline V gene sequence: CDR1 MDHEN, CDR2 SYDVKM. The junction had 12 bases not matched to a gene; V was cut back by 5 bases and J by 9 bases. The CDR3 is 15 residues long. The CDR3 reads CASSNPGQVPSEQFF. CDR3 nucleotides: TGTGCCAGCAGTAACCCGGGACAGGTCCCAAGTGAGCAGTTCTTC.

This clonotype was observed a handful of times. This rearrangement joins TRBV3-1 to TRBJ2-7, with 8 bases aligning to TRBD2. Germline V lookup: CDR1 LGHDT, CDR2 YNNKEL (reference sequence). V trimming: 3 bases; J trimming: 3 bases; junction bases outside the gene matches: 4. The CDR3 is made up of 14 amino acids. The CDR3 nucleotides read TGTGCCAGCAGCCAGACGGGGGGGCTCTACGAGCAGTACTTC. Translating it yields CASSQTGGLYEQYF.

The chain couples TRBV5-1 to TRBJ2-1, with D uncertain. V lost 2 bases and J lost 7, with 13 bases in between. Germline V CDR1 and CDR2: SGHRS, YFSETQ. The CDR3 is 14 amino acids. The DNA for the CDR3 is TGCGCCAGCAGCTTAGGGCAGACGGAGAATGAGCAGTTCTTC. Encoded protein: CASSLGQTENEQFF.

The chain joins TRBV6-4 to TRBJ2-1; 7 nucleotides align to TRBD2. The germline V gene has CDR1 MRHNA and CDR2 SNTAGT. V lost 2 bases to trimming and J lost 5 bases; unmatched junction nucleotides: 3. The CDR3 loop spans 14 amino acids. The CDR3 here is CASSDGLENNEQFF. The CDR3 nucleotides read TGTGCCAGCAGTGACGGACTAGAAAACAATGAGCAGTTCTTC.

The gene calls are TRBV24-1 and TRBJ2-3; perhaps TRBD2 as D (6 bases). Germline lookup yields CDR1 KGHDR and CDR2 SFDVKD. The CDR3 length is 16 residues. The germline V and J ends were trimmed by 1 base and 4 bases, with 14 bases remaining between them. The CDR3 DNA follows: TGTGCCACCAGTGATTTACCAGGGTCGGGGGCAGATACGCAGTATTTT. This sequence encodes CATSDLPGSGADTQYF.

This clonotype was seen only a few times. The J gene is TRBJ2-5, the V gene TRBV3-1, with D possibly being TRBD2 (7 bases). Germline CDR1 and CDR2: LGHDT and YNNKEL (reference sequence). The V end was cut by 1 base, the J end by 4 bases, with 16 bases between. This CDR3 region has 16 residues. DNA for the CDR3: TGTGCCAGCAGCCAAGGTCGTGGGGGGGCCGGAGAGACCCAGTACTTC. This translates into CASSQGRGGAGETQYF.

This clonotype showed up many times. The chain is built from TRBV11-2 and TRBJ2-3; no definite D call. The V and J ends lost 5 bases and 0 bases respectively, with 12 bases between them. Germline lookup yields CDR1 SGHAT and CDR2 FQNNGV. CDR3 length equals 15 residues. The CDR3 nucleotides read TGTGCCAGCAGCCAGACCGGGCTGAGCACAGATACGCAGTATTTT. Amino acids: CASSQTGLSTDTQYF.

This clonotype was picked up a small number of times. The rearrangement uses TRBV7-9 and TRBJ2-1; 11 bases agree with TRBD2. CDR3 length: 16 residues. With V trimmed by 5 bases and J by 4 bases, 7 bases remained unmatched. Germline CDR1 reads SEHNR; CDR2 reads FQNEAQ (reference sequence). The CDR3 loop is CASSNLAGGQYNEQFF. As DNA, the CDR3 is TGTGCCAGCAGCAATCTAGCGGGGGGTCAATACAATGAGCAGTTCTTC. The entire variable domain, with the rest obtained from reference TRBV7-9 and TRBJ2-1, is as follows: DTGVSQNPRHKITKRGQNVTFRCDPISEHNRLYWYRQTLGQGPEFLTYFQNEAQLEKSRLLSDRFSAERPKGSFSTLEIQRTEQGDSAMYLCASSNLAGGQYNEQFFGPGTRLTVL.

The chain uses TRBV6-6 and TRBJ1-6; 9 bases align to TRBD1. The length of the CDR3 is 16 residues. Per the germline V gene, CDR1 is MNHNY and CDR2 is SVGAGI (reference sequence). After removal of 5 bases from V and 0 bases from J, the junction contained 2 bases not matched to a gene. The CDR3 region has the DNA TGTGCCAGCAGTACGGACAGGGGCTCCTATAATTCACCCCTCCACTTT. It yields the protein CASSTDRGSYNSPLHF.

Ten or more counts support this clonotype. This chain links TRBV12-3 or TRBV12-4 with TRBJ1-5; perhaps TRBD1 as D (5 bases). The CDR3 extends over 14 amino acids. Deletions cut 6 bases from V and 3 bases from J, with 12 bases between. The CDR3 loop is CASRGGGNNQPQHF. The DNA of the CDR3 is TGTGCCAGCAGGGGCGGGGGGAACAATCAGCCCCAGCATTTT.

The CDR3 loop reads CASKDGGRGSYGYTF. The CDR3 DNA reads TGTGCCAGCAAAGACGGTGGCAGGGGCTCCTATGGCTACACCTTC. This chain links TRBV18 with TRBJ1-2; D perhaps matches TRBD1 (6 bases). The V end lost 8 bases, the J end lost 4 bases, and 20 bases lay between the germline ends. The CDR3 runs 15 residues. Germline loops: CDR1 KGHSH, CDR2 LQKENI.

The CDR3 DNA reads as TGTGCCAGCAGCTCTCATATGGCTGGAAACACCATATATTTT. Translating gives CASSSHMAGNTIYF. The chain couples TRBV7-2 to TRBJ1-3; D gene unclear. The CDR3 covers 14 residues. Germline CDR1 is SGHTA and CDR2 is FQGNSA. V gave up 4 bases and J gave up 2 bases, with 9 bases separating them.

Ten or more counts support this clonotype. The genes are TRBV7-8 and TRBJ2-5; 8 nucleotides line up with TRBD2. Per germline, CDR1 SGHVS and CDR2 FQNEAQ. The length of the CDR3 is 16 residues. The V segment lost 4 bases and the J segment 5 bases; nucleotides outside the gene matches: 12. This chain's CDR3 is CASSWEPGRGGETQYF. The CDR3 coding sequence is TGTGCCAGCAGCTGGGAGCCGGGACGCGGGGGGGAGACCCAGTACTTC.

This clonotype was seen more than once but under ten times. The V call is TRBV6-5, the J call TRBJ1-4; D ambiguous. This CDR3 is 15 amino acids long. V shed 0 bases and J shed 7 bases, with 12 bases lying between them. The germline CDR1 and CDR2 sequences are MNHEY and SVGAGI. CDR3 sequence: CASSYSGVTIEKLFF. Here the CDR3 DNA reads TGTGCCAGCAGTTACTCGGGCGTAACGATTGAAAAACTGTTTTTT.

The chain employs TRBV7-8 and TRBJ2-7; no clear D. The V gene's germline CDR1 is SGHVS and CDR2 FQNEAQ. V was cut by 0 bases and J by 5 bases, with 14 bases left in between. The CDR3 contains 15 residues. This chain's CDR3 is CASSLAGGVLNEQYF. The CDR3 coding sequence is TGTGCCAGCAGCTTAGCCGGCGGCGTACTGAACGAGCAGTACTTC.

Judged by abundance, this clonotype is medium-sized (0.01 to 0.1%). This chain links TRBV7-2 with TRBJ2-6, with 7 nucleotides matching TRBD1. V lost 4 bases, J lost 1 base, and 13 bases stayed unmatched. This CDR3 has 19 amino acids. Per the germline V gene, CDR1 is SGHTA and CDR2 is FQGNSA. CDR3 amino acids: CASSSEGAGITSGANVLTF. The CDR3 DNA follows: TGTGCCAGCAGCTCAGAGGGGGCAGGGATCACTTCTGGGGCCAACGTCCTGACTTTC.

The chain has TRBV20-1 and TRBJ2-5; tentatively, D is TRBD1 or TRBD2 (5 bases each). Deletions cut 4 bases from V and 4 bases from J, with 19 bases between. The CDR3 consists of 15 residues. Germline CDR1 and CDR2: DFQATT and SNEGSKA (reference sequence). CDR3 residues: CSATEWGMARETQYF. In nucleotides, the CDR3 is TGCAGTGCTACAGAGTGGGGGATGGCGCGAGAGACCCAGTACTTC.

The table lists this clonotype with a few counts. The CDR3 protein is CASSQSTEAFF. CDR3 DNA sequence: TGTGCCAGCAGCCAATCCACTGAAGCTTTCTTT. The chain has TRBV3-1 and TRBJ1-1; D is undetermined. Germline assignment: CDR1 LGHDT and CDR2 YNNKEL (reference sequence). Trimming removed 2 bases from V and 4 bases from J, with 2 bases in between. This CDR3 has 11 residues.

The chain is built from TRBV5-5 and TRBJ1-2; D gene unclear. Trimming cost V 5 bases and J 2 bases, with 10 bases left between them. The CDR3 spans 13 residues. Germline CDR1 is SGHKS and CDR2 is YYEKEE (reference sequence). CDR3 nucleotide sequence: TGTGCCAGCAGACTGGGCGTAAACTATGGCTACACCTTC. Translating it yields CASRLGVNYGYTF.

The chain recombines TRBV7-2 with TRBJ2-2, with TRBD1 matching 8 bases. The V gene's germline CDR1 is SGHTA and CDR2 FQGNSA. The CDR3 is 14 amino acids. Trimming cost V 3 bases and J 8 bases; bases outside gene matches: 5. The CDR3 coding sequence is TGTGCCAGCAGCTTGGACAGGGTGATGGGGGAGCTGTTTTTT. The encoded protein is CASSLDRVMGELFF.

The chain recombines TRBV4-3 with TRBJ2-3; 8 bases are shared with TRBD1. The CDR3 runs to 17 residues. V lost 3 bases to trimming and J lost 6 bases; unmatched junction nucleotides: 14. Looked up from germline, CDR1 is LGHNA and CDR2 is YSLEER. The CDR3 nucleotides read TGCGCCAGCAGCCACGTAGAGCGTCAGGGGGCTTGGGATACGCAGTATTTT. Translation gives CASSHVERQGAWDTQYF.

This clonotype turned up a few times. The chain recombines TRBV20-1 with TRBJ2-4; D unclear. This CDR3 comprises 19 residues. Germline loops: CDR1 DFQATT, CDR2 SNEGSKA (reference sequence). V lost 6 bases and J lost 2, with 29 bases in between. CDR3 sequence: CSATRDRAAWLQTKNIQYF. DNA for the CDR3: TGCAGTGCAACAAGAGACCGGGCGGCATGGCTACAGACCAAAAACATTCAGTACTTC.

This clonotype came up once. This chain joins TRBV11-2 and TRBJ2-1, with TRBD2 matching over 8 bases. The CDR3 contains 18 residues. Per the germline V gene, CDR1 is SGHAT and CDR2 is FQNNGV. The trim removed 1 base at V and 0 bases at J, leaving 8 bases unmatched. CDR3 in amino acids: CASSLVGRGAVSYNEQFF. CDR3 nucleotide sequence: TGTGCCAGCAGCTTAGTAGGGCGGGGGGCCGTCTCCTACAATGAGCAGTTCTTC.

This clonotype appeared a few times. The chain carries TRBV7-8 and TRBJ2-1; D may be TRBD2 (7 bases). Germline V gene lookup returns CDR1 SGHVS and CDR2 FQNEAQ. V was clipped by 2 bases and J by 0 bases, with 11 bases between them. The CDR3 is 16 amino acids. The DNA of the CDR3 is TGTGCCAGCAGCTTATCAGGGGAGGGCTCCTACAATGAGCAGTTCTTC. Translating it yields CASSLSGEGSYNEQFF. Full variable domain (remainder filled in from reference TRBV7-8 and TRBJ2-1): GAGVSQSPRYKVAKRGQDVALRCDPISGHVSLFWYQQALGQGPEFLTYFQNEAQLDKSGLPSDRFFAERPEGSVSTLKIQRTQQEDSAVYLCASSLSGEGSYNEQFFGPGTRLTVL.

The chain combines TRBV3-1 with TRBJ1-4; no definite D call. CDR1 and CDR2 (germline): LGHDT, YNNKEL (reference sequence). This CDR3 is built from 14 residues. Trimming removed 5 bases from V and 0 bases from J, with 7 bases in between. This CDR3 reads CASSDRATNEKLFF. DNA for the CDR3: TGTGCCAGCAGCGATCGAGCAACTAATGAAAAACTGTTTTTT.

A note on this clonotype: One junction end disagrees with the germline gene, perhaps due to a read error. The rearrangement links TRBV28 to TRBJ2-1, with D perhaps TRBD1 or TRBD2 (6 bases each). The CDR3 totals 12 residues. The germline V gene encodes CDR1 MDHEN and CDR2 SYDVKM. Here the CDR3 DNA reads TGTGCCAGCAGTTTGGGGGGTGGACAGTTGAGCTTC. As protein: CASSLGGGQLSF.